This TCR beta chain was found in a study of blood T cell repertoires in COVID-19. Turning to the study itself: Acute and convalescent COVID-19 specimens originated in the United States, Italy and Spain. Nucleic acid was either cDNA or gDNA, and it came from T cells, B-cell-depleted T cells, or PBMCs.

TCRdb's copy holds only in-frame clones and misses some; the assay was immunoSEQ multiplex PCR. Among about 140,000 clones listed, roughly 84% were seen once. Between the trimmed V and J ends, which lost 3 bases and 1 base, there was a span of 12 bases. Germline CDR1 and CDR2: MGHDK and SYGVNS. The CDR3 extends over 15 amino acids. This clone was seen a few times. The chain combines TRBV25-1 with TRBJ1-1, with unresolved D. This clonotype was sampled from a woman aged 55-70 years with acute or convalescent COVID-19. Sequencing used peripheral blood. This CDR3 is CASSDRLLANTEAFF. CDR3 coding DNA: TGTGCCAGCAGTGATCGTCTCCTAGCGAACACTGAAGCTTTCTTT.